This T cell receptor beta chain was retrieved from a study of blood T cell repertoires in COVID-19. Turning to the study itself: The analysed material was cDNA or gDNA that came from T cells, B-cell-depleted T cells, or PBMCs.

In the original processing: Amplification of reference gene primers was used by the study to estimate nucleated cell counts. Method: immunoSEQ multiplex PCR; TCRdb's copy keeps in-frame clones and lacks some. That table furnishes V, J and clone size, whereas the DNA furnished D and trimming. The sample includes roughly 290,000 clones, 75% to 95% of them seen just once. Germline CDR1 and CDR2: SEHNR and FQNEAQ (reference sequence). This CDR3 region has 16 residues. Unmatched junction bases numbered 10, after V lost 5 bases and J lost 2 bases. This receptor was taken from a woman aged 25 to 39 with COVID-19, enrolled during active disease. V and J are TRBV7-9 and TRBJ2-3; TRBD1 aligns across 7 bases. Sequencing was done on a sample of peripheral blood. For the CDR3, the DNA is TGTGCCAGCAGCCGAGACACAGGGGCCCCCACAGATACGCAGTATTTT. Its protein is CASSRDTGAPTDTQYF.